This T cell receptor (beta chain) was observed in a study of cytomegalovirus exposure and HLA in healthy donors (TCRdb year 2017). For the wider study: An earlier analysis of approximately 590 of the donors reported 250 to 300 Gb of sequence data and 120 million or so unique TCR beta sequences from about 200 million T cells. An early release that covered 640 HLA-typed donors contained about 290 gigabases of sequencing data and tens of millions of unique TCR sequences. Across 300 to 500 genotyped donors of the cohort, an average of roughly 200,000 unique TCR beta nucleotide sequences per donor were sequenced, and roughly 20% of those sequences were non-productive. The number of donors typed differed by locus, with 629-630 for A, B, C, DRB1 and DQB1, around 500 for DQA1, under 610 for DPA1, and some 450 for DPB1. Every discovery cohort repertoire had been produced on one sequencing platform. A later genetic analysis took genome-wide SNP genotypes for about 55% of the 666 donors and used that subset as a discovery cohort. Of the 398 genotyped donors, around 81% fell in the genetic ancestry cluster associated with self-reported Caucasian donors. The aim of the study was to test whether cataloging public T cell receptors could identify signatures of past pathogen exposure. Both class I and class II loci were covered by HLA typing, at four-digit resolution. The study combined high-throughput TCR immunosequencing, statistical association of individual TCRs with disease status, and machine learning to predict cytomegalovirus infection status. Donor age, sex, ethnicity and CMV serostatus were compiled together with the repertoire data. Rather than drawing on any new phenotypic data, the later analysis identified candidate immune exposures from TCR beta sequences and the way those sequences occurred across donors. To study patterns of TCR occurrence, a later analysis re-analyzed previously published TCR beta repertoires from 700 or so donors and added high-resolution HLA genotyping. In addition to the first cohort of 500 to 850 subjects, a separate validation cohort of around 110 different subjects was used. Because of strong linkage in the cohort, roughly five DR-DQ haplotypes were treated as single units for association and clustering. To decide whether each TCR beta V gene segment behaved as functional or pseudogenic, an earlier analysis of some 600 of the donors relied on high-throughput TCR beta sequencing. The study profiled the T cell repertoires of under 700 subjects by immunosequencing and related them to cytomegalovirus serostatus.

The cohort was made up of 666 healthy bone marrow donors. At the time of sampling, all cohort members were nominally healthy, though unrecorded immune exposures were likely present. The donor was CMV seropositive and was included in the group of 290 or so seropositive cohort members. Each donor provided a peripheral blood sample, and peripheral blood mononuclear cells were used for TCR beta sequencing. The Qiagen DNeasy Blood Extraction Kit was used to extract genomic DNA from the blood cell samples. The germline V gene gives CDR1 as MDHEN and CDR2 as SYDVKM. After removal of 6 bases from V and 5 bases from J, the junction retains 6 bases not matched to a gene. The CDR3 spans 14 residues, from the cysteine through the phenylalanine. Only the CDR3 portion is preserved as DNA: 42 bases, with reading frame beginning at the first base. The research as a whole found: While some public TCRs were present in many individuals, most TCR sequences turned up only very rarely across donors. V-gene and J-gene trimming of TCR beta chains was associated with a missense DCLRE1C variant in a later genetic analysis, and the association was replicated in an independent cohort. Only TCR beta chains were sequenced in this cohort, and the absence of alpha or paired-chain data limited detectable features. Over 15 rarely observed V segments, including chromosome 9 orphons, were excluded from the earlier analysis of some 590 of the donors because counts were too low. Because HLA typing was missing for some donors at each locus, association tests included only the typed subset. In vitro tests confirmed that a few of the cytomegalovirus-associated TCR beta chains recognize cytomegalovirus antigens. The classifier was reported to diagnose cytomegalovirus status with high specificity and sensitivity in both the original and validation cohorts. A later genetic analysis reported fewer N-insertions in productive TCRs among donors in an Asian-associated ancestry cluster than the approximately 670-donor mean. Specific HLA alleles were associated with more than 15,000 TCR beta sequences at a false discovery rate of 0.05 in a later analysis. A further reported finding was that TCR beta sequences accurately predicted the HLA-A and HLA-B alleles for most subjects in the first cohort. A cluster of highly shared sequence variants was judged likely to be a technical artifact of the sequencing pipeline. A later analysis reported that several top co-occurrence clusters appeared linked to parvovirus B19, influenza, CMV and Epstein-Barr virus. Strong co-occurrence of HLA alleles, especially DR and DQ, made assigning TCR associations to individual alleles difficult. According to a later analysis, most CMV-associated TCR beta chains appeared to be HLA-restricted, and the HLA associations seemed to be driven largely by CMV exposure. For the cohort, immune exposure information was limited to CMV serostatus. Broadly in line with IMGT annotations, most TCR beta V segments showed up in productive rearrangements about 87% or about 30% of the time in an earlier analysis of roughly 590 of the donors. The authors suggested that the approach could potentially be extended to other disease states and immunological phenotypes. Compared with equally common non-associated chains, HLA-associated TCR beta chains in a later analysis were more clonally expanded and had lower generation probabilities. Presence/absence analyses assumed roughly uniform sequencing depth across donors, an assumption that may not hold. Linkage disequilibrium might explain the correlated functional status among segregating V segments, but an unknown experimental factor could not be ruled out. Some IMGT-functional V segments, including TRBV6-2 and TRBV6-3, could not be distinguished by the 87-base-pair reads and were therefore excluded. In a later analysis, the rate of TCR association differed among HLA loci, with DRB1 alleles having the most associated TCRs and HLA-C alleles having the fewest. The study gave a list of some 150 TCR beta chains associated with cytomegalovirus.

A word on this clone: Its antigen target is currently unknown. No much larger clone is present one base from it, and per-base qualities are unavailable.

The library was obtained by the immunoSEQ multiplex PCR assay. For the multiplex PCR, a mixture combining 60 forward primers for TCR Vbeta segments and 13 reverse primers for TCR Jbeta segments was used. The CDR3 region of rearranged TCR beta genes was amplified from genomic DNA with a multiplex PCR assay. On the Illumina HiSeq System, the amplified TCR beta libraries were sequenced as 87-base-pair reads. On the authors' methods: Across the 600 to 700 repertoires, a later analysis counted tens of millions of unique TCR beta chains, 9.5 million to 13 million of which were shared by at least two donors. Raw reads were error-corrected and collapsed into unique sequences with a nearest-neighbor algorithm that merged closely related sequences to remove PCR and sequencing errors. V, D and J gene segments were assigned by aligning CDR3 sequences to IMGT reference sequences. For a sequence to be retained, a match of at least six nucleotides was required to both a V gene segment and a J gene segment. Rearrangements were called productive when the CDR3 lacked stop codons and stayed in frame with V and J; all others were non-productive. Following IMGT convention, CDR3 was defined as the stretch from the second conserved V-encoded cysteine to the conserved J-encoded phenylalanine. The earlier analysis of some 550 of the donors excluded any sequence lacking an unambiguous match to a single V gene segment. An earlier analysis of 587 of the donors called V segments functional above 56.7% productive rearrangements and segregating when the between-donor standard deviation exceeded 5%. A statistical classification framework was built to diagnose cytomegalovirus status from the catalog of TCR beta chain sequences. A later analysis assigned V and J genes by comparing TCR nucleotide sequences with IMGT/GENE-DB human TR gene sequences. The TCRdist pipeline was used in a later analysis to assign CDR3 sequences and most-parsimonious VDJ recombination scenarios. A later analysis defined each TCR beta chain by its CDR3 amino acid sequence plus V-gene family, and excluded reads lacking a unique V-gene family. To address suspected cross-contamination and a sequencing artifact, a later analysis removed a few hundred highly shared, low-generation-probability nucleotide sequences. In a later analysis, a clonal expansion index was calculated for each public chain from normalized within-repertoire ranks of inferred template counts. Generation probabilities in a later analysis came from a VDJ recombination model fitted to out-of-frame rearrangements, and those results were checked against IGoR. A later analysis scored TCR-TCR, TCR-HLA and TCR-CMV co-occurrence with hypergeometric tests, applying a repertoire-size bias correction to TCR pairs. False discovery rates were estimated in a later analysis by permuting HLA or CMV assignments 20 times. A later analysis grouped co-occurring TCRs with DBSCAN, adding TCRdist sequence similarity when clustering within HLA-allele-positive subsets. Co-occurrence clustering excluded repertoires with fewer than 30,000 or more than 120,000 public chains, plus five with anomalous nucleotide sharing. The table was pulled from immuneACCESS by TCRdb, which kept in-frame rearrangements only. Such tables lose some clones; where checked, under half of the loss comes from unresolved V genes, and the rest has no known cause. The DNA gave D and trimming, while V, J and clone size come from that table. The sample data list 40,000 to 55,000 clones, and approximately 57% of these were observed just once. The ten largest clones capture around 12% of the sample.

This clonotype originated in a man in his sixties in good health and CMV-seropositive. This sequence uses TRBV28 and TRBJ2-1, with 8 bases in between that match TRBD2. What was sequenced was PBMCs. The CDR3 amino acid sequence is: CASSNSGTNNEQFF. The DNA sequence reads TGTGCCAGCAGCAATAGCGGGACCAACAATGAGCAGTTCTTC. The variable domain in full, with residues beyond the CDR3 obtained from the reference TRBV28 and TRBJ2-1 genes, is DVKVTQSSRYLVKRTGEKVFLECVQDMDHENMFWYRQDPGLGLRLIYFSYDVKMKEKGDIPEGYSVSREKKERFSLILESASTNQTSMYLCASSNSGTNNEQFFGPGTRLTVL.